This is a list of T cell receptor beta chains from one sample in a study of blood T cell repertoires in COVID-19. Clones were sequenced by immunoSEQ multiplex PCR, and TCRdb holds only the in-frame ones, with some missing. The table has some 200,000 clones, roughly 85% seen once. The specimen was PBMCs or T cells enriched from blood (not recorded which). These receptors were obtained from a woman in her forties with acute COVID-19. Both conserved end residues are part of each CDR3. The D gene is left open where the match is weak. Rows may omit the clone size; those that give it use once, few, many or a size class.

>.|TRBV7-9|TRBJ1-2|TRBD1
TGTGCCAGCAGCTTAGACCCAGGGGGGAACTATGGCTACACCTTC
CASSLDPGGNYGYTF
>.|TRBV4-3|TRBJ1-5|TRBD1
TGCGCCAGCAGCCAAGGGACAGGGGAGGGCAATCAGCCCCAGCATTTT
CASSQGTGEGNQPQHF
>.|TRBV6-2/TRBV6-3|TRBJ1-5|.
TGTGCCAGCAGTTATGACAGTCTTCAGCCCCAGCATTTT
CASSYDSLQPQHF
>.|TRBV7-9|TRBJ1-2|.
TGTGCCAGCAGCTTAGGAACAGGGAATGAGGGCTACACCTTC
CASSLGTGNEGYTF
>once|TRBV6-5|TRBJ1-2|TRBD1
TGTGCCAGCAGTCCCCTCGGACAGGGTGTCAGTGGCTACACCTTC
CASSPLGQGVSGYTF
>.|TRBV6-2/TRBV6-3|TRBJ2-3|TRBD2
TGTGCCAGCAGTTCAGGGACTAGCGGAGCAGATACGCAGTATTTT
CASSSGTSGADTQYF
>.|TRBV29-1|TRBJ2-1|.
TGCAGCGTGCGACTAGTCTACAATGAGCAGTTCTTC
CSVRLVYNEQFF
>.|TRBV2|TRBJ1-3|TRBD1
TGTGCCAGCAGTTACAGGGGGCTTGGAAACACCATATATTTT
CASSYRGLGNTIYF
>once|TRBV6-5|TRBJ2-3|.
TGTGCCAGCAGTCCCGGGACTGGCACAGATACGCAGTATTTT
CASSPGTGTDTQYF
>.|TRBV29-1|TRBJ1-2|.
TGCAGCGTTGTCGCTCCCGGGGAGGCCTATGGCTACACCTTC
CSVVAPGEAYGYTF
>.|TRBV6-4|TRBJ1-6|TRBD1
TGTGCCAGCAGTGGCTCCGGGACAGGGGGTTCACCCCTCCACTTT
CASSGSGTGGSPLHF
>.|TRBV7-9|TRBJ1-4|TRBD1
TGTGCCAGCAGCTTTGTGACAGGGTCCCGAGATGAAAAACTGTTTTTT
CASSFVTGSRDEKLFF
>few|TRBV2|TRBJ1-6|.
TGTGCCAGCAGTGAAACAGGGCAAGGATCACCCCTCCACTTT
CASSETGQGSPLHF
>.|TRBV7-8|TRBJ1-6|.
TGTGCCAGCAGCCACCTGCAGGGGTTCGATTCACCCCTCCACTTT
CASSHLQGFDSPLHF
>once|TRBV4-1|TRBJ1-2|TRBD1
TGCGCCAGCAGCCAACCTGGACAGGTAACCTACTATGGCTACACCTTC
CASSQPGQVTYYGYTF
>.|TRBV14|TRBJ1-1|.
TGTGCCAGCAGCCAAGGGGAGGCAGGGTTGCGGAGTGAAGCTTTCTTT
CASSQGEAGLRSEAFF
>.|TRBV14|TRBJ1-1|TRBD1
TGTGCCAGCAGCCCGCTGACAGGGGGCAACACTGAAGCTTTCTTT
CASSPLTGGNTEAFF
>.|TRBV7-8|TRBJ2-2|.
TGTGCCAGCAGCTTAAGTACTAGAAACACCGGGGAGCTGTTTTTT
CASSLSTRNTGELFF
>many|TRBV6-5|TRBJ2-2|TRBD2
TGTGCCAGCAGTTATGTAGCGGGAAAGAGAACCGGGGAGCTGTTTTTT
CASSYVAGKRTGELFF
>once|TRBV19|TRBJ1-1|TRBD1
TGTGCCAGTAGTCCGTCAGGGGGCCCGGGGACTGAAGCTTTCTTT
CASSPSGGPGTEAFF
>.|TRBV11-2|TRBJ1-1|.
TGTGCCAGCAGCTTAGTCAGGGGGAACACTGAAGCTTTCTTT
CASSLVRGNTEAFF
>once|TRBV5-1|TRBJ1-1|.
TGCGCCAGCAGCTTGGCCGCAGGGTCCACTGAAGCTTTCTTT
CASSLAAGSTEAFF
>.|TRBV29-1|TRBJ1-2|TRBD1
TGCAGCGTTTTCGGAGAGAATCCGGGACAGGGGGCCTATGGCTACACCTTC
CSVFGENPGQGAYGYTF
>.|TRBV2|TRBJ2-5|TRBD2
TGTGCCAGCAGGGCGGGGGGGCGCGGAGAGACCCAGTACTTC
CASRAGGRGETQYF
>.|TRBV15|TRBJ2-5|.
TGTGCCACCAGCAGGGGCAGGGGTGGGGAGACCCAGTACTTC
CATSRGRGGETQYF
>.|TRBV20-1|TRBJ2-5|.
TGCAGTGCGTGGGGCCCCGGGACCCAGTACTTC
CSAWGPGTQYF
>once|TRBV6-1|TRBJ1-2|.
TGTGCCAGCAGTGAGGCCAATAACTATGGCTACACCTTC
CASSEANNYGYTF
>.|TRBV6-5|TRBJ1-2|.
TGTGCCAGCATCAGAGGGGAGGCCAACTATGGCTACACCTTC
CASIRGEANYGYTF
>.|TRBV19|TRBJ1-3|.
TGTGCCAGTCACTCTCAACAGGGACCACTTTTCTCTGGAAACACCATATATTTT
CASHSQQGPLFSGNTIYF